This T cell receptor beta chain was identified during a study of control samples from healthy donors and cancer patients. Profiling relied on immunoSEQ multiplex PCR, and the TCRdb table lists in-frame clones only, not all of them. The sample includes tens of thousands of clones, roughly nine tenths seen only once; the top ten take 1.7%. Trimming took off 7 bases at V and 5 bases at J, with 20 bases between the two ends. The CDR3 contains 15 residues. Sequencing was done on a sample of PBMCs. The clonotype comes from a man in his forties or fifties with colorectal cancer. The chain combines TRBV23-1 with TRBJ2-5, with D tentatively TRBD1 or TRBD2 (5 bases each). TRBV23-1 is labeled an ORF, and its function is uncertain. The chain's CDR3 is CASTFWDAPGETQYF. CDR3 coding DNA: TGCGCCAGCACCTTCTGGGACGCCCCCGGGGAGACCCAGTACTTC.